Presented here are 4 T cell receptor beta chains from one specimen sequenced in a study of blood T cell repertoires in COVID-19. Method: immunoSEQ multiplex PCR; TCRdb's copy keeps in-frame clones and lacks some. The profile shows some 110,000 clones, about 86% of them singletons. Material for sequencing was peripheral blood. These receptors were collected from a man aged 65 to 85 who had recovered from COVID-19.

The chain recombines TRBV7-3 with TRBJ1-1, with 7 bases that match TRBD1. Trimming cost V 5 bases and J 4 bases; bases outside gene matches: 7. Germline V CDR1 and CDR2: SGHTA, FQGTGA. The CDR3 spans 14 residues. CDR3 in amino acids: CASSPTTGVTEAFF. The CDR3 region has the DNA TGTGCCAGCAGCCCCACTACAGGGGTCACTGAAGCTTTCTTT.

The V gene is TRBV2, the J gene TRBJ1-1; D unclear. Per germline, CDR1 SNHLY and CDR2 FYNNEI. V was clipped by 4 bases and J by 5 bases, with 11 bases between them. CDR3 length: 13 amino acids. The CDR3 loop reads CASSVRLGTEAFF. As DNA, the CDR3 is TGTGCCAGCAGTGTACGACTTGGGACTGAAGCTTTCTTT.

This sequence joins TRBV5-1 and TRBJ2-2, with 9 positions matching TRBD1. J was trimmed by 0 bases and V by 3 bases; bases with no gene match: 12. The CDR3 has 19 residues. Germline-derived CDR1 and CDR2 are SGHRS and YFSETQ. The CDR3 bases are TGCGCCAGCAGCTCGCCAGGACAGGGGACATTTACGAACACCGGGGAGCTGTTTTTT. Its protein is CASSSPGQGTFTNTGELFF. Full variable domain (outside the CDR3, taken from reference TRBV5-1 and TRBJ2-2): KAGVTQTPRYLIKTRGQQVTLSCSPISGHRSVSWYQQTPGQGLQFLFEYFSETQRNKGNFPGRFSGRQFSNSRSEMNVSTLELGDSALYLCASSSPGQGTFTNTGELFFGEGSRLTVL.

This clone appeared a single time. The rearrangement uses TRBV25-1 and TRBJ1-5, with TRBD1 identical over 11 bases. CDR3 length: 17 amino acids. V was clipped by 3 bases and J by 4 bases; unmatched bases: 8. In germline, CDR1 is MGHDK, CDR2 SYGVNS. CDR3 sequence reads: CASSDSGTGGINQPQHF. The CDR3 coding sequence is TGTGCCAGCAGTGATTCCGGGACAGGGGGGATTAATCAGCCCCAGCATTTT.